The rows below give T cell receptor beta chains drawn from one sample of a study of blood T cell repertoires in COVID-19. The repertoire was sequenced with immunoSEQ multiplex PCR; TCRdb's copy has only in-frame clones and lacks some. The data show tens of thousands of clones, around 84% seen once. Source material: peripheral blood. All receptors derive from a man in his forties or fifties with acute or convalescent COVID-19. CDR3s include the opening cysteine and the closing phenylalanine or tryptophan. The D gene is left open where the match is weak. The size field is filled for only some rows; it gives once, few, many or a size class.

d_call: TRBD1
v_call: TRBV27
clone_size: .
j_call: TRBJ2-6
cdr3_nt: TGTGCCAGCAGTTCTGAGGTGACAGGGGAGTACTCTGGGGCCAACGTCCTGACTTTC
cdr3_aa: CASSSEVTGEYSGANVLTF

d_call: .
v_call: TRBV27
clone_size: .
j_call: TRBJ1-2
cdr3_nt: TGTGCCAGCAGTTTGGAGGGAGTCTATGGCTACACCTTC
cdr3_aa: CASSLEGVYGYTF

d_call: .
v_call: TRBV28
clone_size: .
j_call: TRBJ1-2
cdr3_nt: TGTGCCAGCACCACAACGGAGGGCTACACCTTC
cdr3_aa: CASTTTEGYTF

d_call: TRBD2
v_call: TRBV2
clone_size: .
j_call: TRBJ2-7
cdr3_nt: TGTGCCAGCAGCCCCGGGACTAGCGGGACCTACGAGCAGTACTTC
cdr3_aa: CASSPGTSGTYEQYF

d_call: TRBD1
v_call: TRBV28
clone_size: once
j_call: TRBJ1-1
cdr3_nt: TGTGCCAGCAGTTCAGGGGGCAGTGCTGAAGCTTTCTTT
cdr3_aa: CASSSGGSAEAFF

d_call: TRBD2
v_call: TRBV2
clone_size: .
j_call: TRBJ2-5
cdr3_nt: TGTGCCAGCGGGTCTAGCGGGGGGTACCAAGAGACCCAGTACTTC
cdr3_aa: CASGSSGGYQETQYF

d_call: TRBD2
v_call: TRBV27
clone_size: .
j_call: TRBJ2-1
cdr3_nt: TGTGCCAGCAGCCCGGGGGGCTCCTACAATGAGCAGTTCTTC
cdr3_aa: CASSPGGSYNEQFF

d_call: TRBD1
v_call: TRBV5-8
clone_size: .
j_call: TRBJ2-7
cdr3_nt: TGTGCCAGCAGCGTAACCGGGACAGGTTTTTCCTACGAGCAGTACTTC
cdr3_aa: CASSVTGTGFSYEQYF

d_call: TRBD1
v_call: TRBV7-2
clone_size: .
j_call: TRBJ1-5
cdr3_nt: TGTGCCAGCAGCAATTCACCGGGACAGGGGGACAATCAGCCCCAGCATTTT
cdr3_aa: CASSNSPGQGDNQPQHF

d_call: TRBD1
v_call: TRBV11-3
clone_size: .
j_call: TRBJ2-7
cdr3_nt: TGTGCCAGCAGCCCCCGACAGGGGCCCCACGAGCAGTACTTC
cdr3_aa: CASSPRQGPHEQYF

d_call: .
v_call: TRBV6-2/TRBV6-3
clone_size: .
j_call: TRBJ1-1
cdr3_nt: TGTGCCAGCAGTTACCGACAGCTGTTCCGAGGTTTCTTT
cdr3_aa: CASSYRQLFRGFF

d_call: .
v_call: TRBV29-1
clone_size: few
j_call: TRBJ2-1
cdr3_nt: TGCAGCGTTGAACCCCTCAGCTCCTACAATGAGCAGTTCTTC
cdr3_aa: CSVEPLSSYNEQFF

d_call: .
v_call: TRBV2
clone_size: .
j_call: TRBJ1-5
cdr3_nt: TGTGCCAGCAGTGAATCCCTATCCGTACTGCCCCAGCATTTT
cdr3_aa: CASSESLSVLPQHF

d_call: .
v_call: TRBV11-2
clone_size: .
j_call: TRBJ1-6
cdr3_nt: TGTGCCAGCAGCCAAAATAGACAGGAAAATTCACCCCTCCACTTT
cdr3_aa: CASSQNRQENSPLHF

d_call: .
v_call: TRBV30
clone_size: few
j_call: TRBJ2-1
cdr3_nt: TGTGCCTGGTGCGGCGGTTCCTACAATGAGCAGTTCTTC
cdr3_aa: CAWCGGSYNEQFF

d_call: TRBD2
v_call: TRBV6-6
clone_size: .
j_call: TRBJ2-1
cdr3_nt: TGTGCCAGCAGTTGGGGACTAGCGGACTACAATGAGCAGTTCTTC
cdr3_aa: CASSWGLADYNEQFF

d_call: .
v_call: TRBV27
clone_size: .
j_call: TRBJ1-1
cdr3_nt: TGTGCCAGCAGTTCAAGCATGAACACTGAAGCTTTCTTT
cdr3_aa: CASSSSMNTEAFF

d_call: .
v_call: TRBV6-6
clone_size: .
j_call: TRBJ2-5
cdr3_nt: TGTGCCAGCAATGGCCACTCTAGGGAGACCCAGTACTTC
cdr3_aa: CASNGHSRETQYF

d_call: TRBD1
v_call: TRBV6-5
clone_size: .
j_call: TRBJ1-3
cdr3_nt: TGTGCCAGCAGTCTAGGACAGGGTGCTGGAAACACCATATATTTT
cdr3_aa: CASSLGQGAGNTIYF

d_call: TRBD1
v_call: TRBV4-1
clone_size: few
j_call: TRBJ1-2
cdr3_nt: TGCGCCAGCAGCCTTTTGACAGGGGAGGGGGGCTACACCTTC
cdr3_aa: CASSLLTGEGGYTF

d_call: TRBD1
v_call: TRBV7-9
clone_size: once
j_call: TRBJ2-5
cdr3_nt: TGTGCCAGCAGCTCCCCGGACAGGGAGCCGTGGGAGACCCAGTACTTC
cdr3_aa: CASSSPDREPWETQYF

d_call: .
v_call: TRBV4-1
clone_size: .
j_call: TRBJ2-1
cdr3_nt: TGCGCCAGCAGCCTCGGGGCGGGGTCTTTAACTAATGAGCAGTTCTTC
cdr3_aa: CASSLGAGSLTNEQFF

d_call: .
v_call: TRBV5-4
clone_size: .
j_call: TRBJ2-2
cdr3_nt: TGTGCCAGCAGCTTGGAGCAGGGTCGGGAGCTGTTTTTT
cdr3_aa: CASSLEQGRELFF

d_call: TRBD1
v_call: TRBV28
clone_size: .
j_call: TRBJ1-2
cdr3_nt: TGTGCCAGCAGAACCCAAGGGGGGACAGGGGCGGGCTATGGCTACACCTTC
cdr3_aa: CASRTQGGTGAGYGYTF

d_call: TRBD1
v_call: TRBV19
clone_size: .
j_call: TRBJ1-1
cdr3_nt: TGTGCCAGTAGTATGCTGGGACAGGGGCCGAACACTGAAGCTTTCTTT
cdr3_aa: CASSMLGQGPNTEAFF

d_call: .
v_call: TRBV19
clone_size: .
j_call: TRBJ2-1
cdr3_nt: TGTGCCAGTTCCTTCGGGAGTGATGAGCAGTTCTTC
cdr3_aa: CASSFGSDEQFF

d_call: .
v_call: TRBV6-5
clone_size: .
j_call: TRBJ1-2
cdr3_nt: TGTGCCAGCAGTTACTCGTCCCCCTACAGGGATGGCTACACCTTC
cdr3_aa: CASSYSSPYRDGYTF

d_call: TRBD1
v_call: TRBV19
clone_size: .
j_call: TRBJ2-7
cdr3_nt: TGTGCCAGTAGTATCCCGGGACAGGGTATCGACGAGCAGTACTTC
cdr3_aa: CASSIPGQGIDEQYF

d_call: .
v_call: TRBV10-1
clone_size: .
j_call: TRBJ1-1
cdr3_nt: TGCGCCAGCAGTCGGGAAGCGGAGACTGAAGCTTTCTTT
cdr3_aa: CASSREAETEAFF

d_call: TRBD1
v_call: TRBV27
clone_size: .
j_call: TRBJ1-6
cdr3_nt: TGTGCCAGCAGTCTACCCACGACAGGGGGCTGGGGCTCACCCCTCCACTTT
cdr3_aa: CASSLPTTGGWGSPLHF

d_call: TRBD1
v_call: TRBV7-3
clone_size: .
j_call: TRBJ2-2
cdr3_nt: TGTGCCAGCAGCCAACGGGACAGGGGGTTATCCGGGGAGCTGTTTTTT
cdr3_aa: CASSQRDRGLSGELFF

d_call: TRBD1
v_call: TRBV7-2
clone_size: .
j_call: TRBJ1-2
cdr3_nt: TGTGCCAGCAGCCCCTCAGGGGGCGCAGGGTATGGCTACACCTTC
cdr3_aa: CASSPSGGAGYGYTF

d_call: .
v_call: TRBV5-8
clone_size: once
j_call: TRBJ2-3
cdr3_nt: TGTGCCAGCAGCCCCAGGGTGGGGAGCACAGATACGCAGTATTTT
cdr3_aa: CASSPRVGSTDTQYF

d_call: TRBD2
v_call: TRBV19
clone_size: .
j_call: TRBJ2-7
cdr3_nt: TGTGCCAGTAGTATGAAGCTAGCGGGAGTATCCGAGCAGTACTTC
cdr3_aa: CASSMKLAGVSEQYF

d_call: .
v_call: TRBV7-2
clone_size: .
j_call: TRBJ1-6
cdr3_nt: TGTGCCAGCACCCAGGGAGGTTTTTTCTATAATTCACCCCTCCACTTT
cdr3_aa: CASTQGGFFYNSPLHF

d_call: .
v_call: TRBV13
clone_size: .
j_call: TRBJ1-3
cdr3_nt: TGTGCCAGCAGCTTAGGTACCTCACGGGTGGGAAACACCATATATTTT
cdr3_aa: CASSLGTSRVGNTIYF

d_call: TRBD1
v_call: TRBV5-1
clone_size: .
j_call: TRBJ2-2
cdr3_nt: TGCGCCAGCAGCAGCCAGGGGGCCAACACCGGGGAGCTGTTTTTT
cdr3_aa: CASSSQGANTGELFF

d_call: .
v_call: TRBV5-5
clone_size: once
j_call: TRBJ2-7
cdr3_nt: TGTGCCAGCAGCTGGGGTCCGACAGGATCCTACGAGCAGTACTTC
cdr3_aa: CASSWGPTGSYEQYF

d_call: TRBD1
v_call: TRBV9
clone_size: .
j_call: TRBJ1-6
cdr3_nt: TGTGCCAGCAGCTCCGACAGGGGGACAAATTCACCCCTCCACTTT
cdr3_aa: CASSSDRGTNSPLHF

d_call: .
v_call: TRBV5-6
clone_size: .
j_call: TRBJ1-3
cdr3_nt: TGTGCCAGCAGCCCGAAGGGGCTCTCTGGAAACACCATATATTTT
cdr3_aa: CASSPKGLSGNTIYF

d_call: TRBD1
v_call: TRBV12-3/TRBV12-4
clone_size: .
j_call: TRBJ1-3
cdr3_nt: TGTGCCAGCAGTCCCGGGACAGGGAACACCATATATTTT
cdr3_aa: CASSPGTGNTIYF

d_call: TRBD2
v_call: TRBV7-2
clone_size: .
j_call: TRBJ2-3
cdr3_nt: TGTGCCAGCAGCTTAGGCCTAGCGGAGAATACGCAGTATTTT
cdr3_aa: CASSLGLAENTQYF

d_call: TRBD1
v_call: TRBV5-1
clone_size: .
j_call: TRBJ2-2
cdr3_nt: TGCGCCAGCAGCCTCTCCCGGGACAGGGCCCCTACCGGGGAGCTGTTTTTT
cdr3_aa: CASSLSRDRAPTGELFF

d_call: .
v_call: TRBV6-5
clone_size: .
j_call: TRBJ2-7
cdr3_nt: TGTGCCAGCAGTTACTCCGGGGAAACCTACGAGCAGTACTTC
cdr3_aa: CASSYSGETYEQYF

d_call: TRBD1
v_call: TRBV19
clone_size: .
j_call: TRBJ2-7
cdr3_nt: TGTGCCAGTAGTATACTGGGGACAGTAAGCGAGCAGTACTTC
cdr3_aa: CASSILGTVSEQYF

d_call: .
v_call: TRBV6-4
clone_size: few
j_call: TRBJ2-3
cdr3_nt: TGTGCCAGCAGTTGGACAGCGTCTAGCACAGATACGCAGTATTTT
cdr3_aa: CASSWTASSTDTQYF

d_call: .
v_call: TRBV19
clone_size: .
j_call: TRBJ2-1
cdr3_nt: TGTGCCAGTTTACAGGGTCAATCCTACAATGAGCAGTTCTTC
cdr3_aa: CASLQGQSYNEQFF

d_call: TRBD1
v_call: TRBV11-2
clone_size: .
j_call: TRBJ1-4
cdr3_nt: TGTGCCAGCAGCTTTGGGGACAGGGTTGGAAAAAATGAAAAACTGTTTTTT
cdr3_aa: CASSFGDRVGKNEKLFF

d_call: .
v_call: TRBV4-1
clone_size: .
j_call: TRBJ1-4
cdr3_nt: TGCGCCAGCAGCCTGGGAGACAGGACTAATGAAAAACTGTTTTTT
cdr3_aa: CASSLGDRTNEKLFF

d_call: .
v_call: TRBV7-3
clone_size: .
j_call: TRBJ2-3
cdr3_nt: TGTGCCAGCAGCCCCAGGCACGGTGCAGATACGCAGTATTTT
cdr3_aa: CASSPRHGADTQYF

d_call: TRBD1
v_call: TRBV10-3
clone_size: .
j_call: TRBJ2-5
cdr3_nt: TGTGCCATCAGTGAAAACCGGGACAGGGGGCAAGAGACCCAGTACTTC
cdr3_aa: CAISENRDRGQETQYF

d_call: TRBD1
v_call: TRBV7-9
clone_size: .
j_call: TRBJ1-5
cdr3_nt: TGTGCCAGCAGCGAGACAGGGGTCCAGCCCCAGCATTTT
cdr3_aa: CASSETGVQPQHF

d_call: TRBD1
v_call: TRBV24-1
clone_size: .
j_call: TRBJ2-1
cdr3_nt: TGTGCCACCAGTGATTTGCCGAGAGGTCAGGACAGGGCGTATTCCTACAATGAGCAGTTCTTC
cdr3_aa: CATSDLPRGQDRAYSYNEQFF

d_call: .
v_call: TRBV5-1
clone_size: .
j_call: TRBJ2-2
cdr3_nt: TGCGCCAGCAGCTTGGGGACAGAACTCAACACCGGGGAGCTGTTTTTT
cdr3_aa: CASSLGTELNTGELFF

d_call: .
v_call: TRBV6-5
clone_size: once
j_call: TRBJ2-1
cdr3_nt: TGTGCCAGCAGTTTGGGCGAAACCGGACATAATGAGCAGTTCTTC
cdr3_aa: CASSLGETGHNEQFF

d_call: .
v_call: TRBV19
clone_size: .
j_call: TRBJ2-7
cdr3_nt: TGTGCCAGTAGTTCCGCGGGACTCTACGAGCAGTACTTC
cdr3_aa: CASSSAGLYEQYF

d_call: .
v_call: TRBV7-9
clone_size: .
j_call: TRBJ1-4
cdr3_nt: TGTGCCAGCAGCGCCGTCCGGGGGGCTAATGAAAAACTGTTTTTT
cdr3_aa: CASSAVRGANEKLFF

d_call: TRBD1
v_call: TRBV9
clone_size: .
j_call: TRBJ1-2
cdr3_nt: TGTGCCAGCAGCGTCAGGGGGCGCCTGAACTATGGCTACACCTTC
cdr3_aa: CASSVRGRLNYGYTF

d_call: .
v_call: TRBV4-2
clone_size: once
j_call: TRBJ1-1
cdr3_nt: TGTGCCAGCAGCCGCCTCGACAGCGTGAACACTGAAGCTTTCTTT
cdr3_aa: CASSRLDSVNTEAFF